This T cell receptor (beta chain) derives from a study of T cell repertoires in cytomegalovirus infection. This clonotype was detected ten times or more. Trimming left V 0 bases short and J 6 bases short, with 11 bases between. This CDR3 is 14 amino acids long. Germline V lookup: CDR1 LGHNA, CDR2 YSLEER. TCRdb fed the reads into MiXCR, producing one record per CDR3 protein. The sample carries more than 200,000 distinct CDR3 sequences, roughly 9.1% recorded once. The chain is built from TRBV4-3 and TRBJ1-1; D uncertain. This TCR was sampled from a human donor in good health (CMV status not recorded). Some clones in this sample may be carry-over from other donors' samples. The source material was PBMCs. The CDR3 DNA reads TGCGCCAGCAGCCAAGAGGCAGGCCACGCTGAAGCTTTCTTT. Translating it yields CASSQEAGHAEAFF.